The next 14 T cell receptor beta chains were all read from a single sample in a study of shared clonotypes between healthy human individuals. Profiling relied on immunoSEQ multiplex PCR, and the TCRdb table lists in-frame clones only, not all of them. Found here are 850,000 to 1,100,000 clones, approximately 80% of them singletons; the top ten hold more than 0.85%. Sequenced material: memory CD4+ T cells from PBMCs. Subset meaning: CD45RA-negative fraction. All receptors derive from a man aged 18 to 30 in good health. Some clones in this sample may be carry-over from other donors' samples.

As regards this clone: This CDR3 is also generated by other DNA sequences in the sample. The chain couples TRBV5-1 to TRBJ2-5, with unresolved D. Germline assignment: CDR1 SGHRS and CDR2 YFSETQ. V shed 2 bases and J shed 2 bases, with 7 bases lying between them. This CDR3 has 13 residues. CDR3 sequence (DNA): TGCGCCAGCAGCTTCTCAGGTCAAGAGACCCAGTACTTC. It encodes CASSFSGQETQYF.

The V gene is TRBV5-5, the J gene TRBJ2-7, with 12 bases that match TRBD1. Germline trimming cut 5 bases from V and 5 bases from J; bases unmatched to any gene: 8. The CDR3 has 15 amino acids. In germline, CDR1 is SGHKS, CDR2 YYEKEE (reference sequence). The CDR3 is CASRGQGAFFNEQYF. DNA of the CDR3: TGTGCCAGCAGGGGACAGGGGGCGTTTTTCAACGAGCAGTACTTC. The complete variable domain, with remaining parts taken from reference TRBV5-5 and TRBJ2-7, reads DAGVTQSPTHLIKTRGQQVTLRCSPISGHKSVSWYQQVLGQGPQFIFQYYEKEERGRGNFPDRFSARQFPNYSSELNVNALLLGDSALYLCASRGQGAFFNEQYFGPGTRLTVT.

The chain is built from TRBV28 and TRBJ2-2; 9 bases agree with TRBD1. The CDR3 has 21 amino acids. Germline trimming cut 4 bases from V and 4 bases from J; bases unmatched to any gene: 22. Germline V gene sequence: CDR1 MDHEN, CDR2 SYDVKM. CDR3 residues: CASSWDLVGQGPLMPTGELFF. The CDR3 DNA sequence: TGTGCCAGCAGTTGGGACCTCGTGGGACAGGGCCCCCTCATGCCCACCGGGGAGCTGTTTTTT.

The chain is built from TRBV5-1 and TRBJ2-7; 10 bases are shared with TRBD1. The V gene's germline CDR1 is SGHRS and CDR2 YFSETQ. Trimming cost V 3 bases and J 10 bases; bases outside gene matches: 4. CDR3 length equals 12 residues. CDR3 residues: CASSWDRGLQYF. In nucleotides, the CDR3 is TGCGCCAGCAGCTGGGACAGGGGACTACAGTACTTC.

The chain links TRBV5-5 to TRBJ2-7; no clear D. In germline, CDR1 is SGHKS, CDR2 YYEKEE (reference sequence). There are 13 residues in the CDR3. V was clipped by 2 bases and J by 0 bases, with 6 bases between them. Here the CDR3 reads CASSFRTSYEQYF. Here the CDR3 DNA reads TGTGCCAGCAGCTTTAGGACCTCCTACGAGCAGTACTTC.

This clone was detected only once. V is TRBV28 and J is TRBJ2-2; D perhaps matches TRBD2 (6 bases). V was cut by 5 bases and J by 2 bases, with 15 bases left in between. The length of the CDR3 is 16 residues. Germline CDR1 reads MDHEN; CDR2 reads SYDVKM. CDR3 in DNA: TGTGCCAGCAGTCTCGCCCTAGCGACCAACACCGGGGAGCTGTTTTTT. Translating it yields CASSLALATNTGELFF.

This rearrangement joins TRBV6-5 to TRBJ1-2; TRBD1 might be the D (6 bases). This CDR3 is 12 amino acids long. Germline V gene lookup returns CDR1 MNHEY and CDR2 SVGAGI. V was clipped by 5 bases and J by 8 bases, with 12 bases between them. The CDR3 bases are TGTGCCAGCAGTGTCAACAGGGTGGGCTACACCTTC. As protein: CASSVNRVGYTF.

This clone has more than one count but fewer than ten. The V and J genes are TRBV18 and TRBJ2-2; D remains ambiguous. The ends were cut back, 3 bases at V and 8 bases at J, with 13 bases in the middle. The CDR3 extends over 14 amino acids. CDR1 is KGHSH, CDR2 LQKENI, per germline. The CDR3 loop is CASSPGLAWGELFF. The CDR3 coding sequence is TGTGCCAGCTCACCCGGCCTGGCGTGGGGGGAGCTGTTTTTT.

The rearrangement uses TRBV6-1 and TRBJ2-7, with D perhaps TRBD1 or TRBD2 (5 bases each). Germline CDR1 is MNHNS and CDR2 is SASEGT. This CDR3 is 14 amino acids long. Trimming removed 7 bases from V and 7 bases from J, with 20 bases in between. CDR3 coding DNA: TGTGCCAGCATTTCCGGGACGGCAGTGGGGGAGCAGTACTTC. Its protein product is CASISGTAVGEQYF.

CDR3 region: CASSYNGVSSYEQYF. The CDR3 bases are TGTGCCAGCAGTTACAATGGCGTCAGCTCCTACGAGCAGTACTTC. V and J are TRBV6-5 and TRBJ2-5; D is unclear. The DNA end favors TRBJ2-7, so the J call may be wrong. Germline CDR1 is MNHEY and CDR2 is SVGAGI. The length of the CDR3 is 15 residues.

This chain links TRBV2 with TRBJ2-3, with 9 bases matching TRBD2. The J segment lost 3 bases and the V segment lost 2 bases, leaving 6 bases of the junction unmatched. The V gene's germline CDR1 is SNHLY and CDR2 FYNNEI. This CDR3 is 16 amino acids long. CDR3 coding DNA: TGTGCCAGCAGTGAATCTCGCGGGAGGGCGACAGATACGCAGTATTTT. As protein: CASSESRGRATDTQYF.

The V gene is TRBV28, the J gene TRBJ1-1; D remains ambiguous. Trimming cost V 6 bases and J 3 bases, with 8 bases left between them. Looked up from germline, CDR1 is MDHEN and CDR2 is SYDVKM. This CDR3 has 12 residues. As DNA, the CDR3 is TGTGCCAGCAGGTCGATGGACACTGAAGCTTTCTTT. Protein sequence: CASRSMDTEAFF.

The J gene is TRBJ1-5, the V gene TRBV19; D possibly corresponds to TRBD1 (5 bases). Trimming took off 3 bases at V and 7 bases at J, with 10 bases between the two ends. Germline V gene lookup returns CDR1 LNHDA and CDR2 SQIVND (reference sequence). The CDR3 is 13 residues long. The CDR3 sequence: CASSMGLQQPQHF. The CDR3 region has the DNA TGTGCCAGTAGTATGGGACTCCAACAGCCCCAGCATTTT. The full variable domain, completed using reference TRBV19 and TRBJ1-5, is DGGITQSPKYLFRKEGQNVTLSCEQNLNHDAMYWYRQDPGQGLRLIYYSQIVNDFQKGDIAEGYSVSREKKESFPLTVTSAQKNPTAFYLCASSMGLQQPQHFGDGTRLSIL.

The CDR3 here is CASSPPDRPRNEQFF. The DNA of the CDR3 is TGTGCCAGCTCACCACCGGACAGGCCGAGGAATGAGCAGTTCTTC. This chain joins TRBV18 and TRBJ2-1, with 7 bases that match TRBD1. With 0 bases clipped from V and 7 bases from J, the junction kept 6 bases outside the gene matches. The CDR3 has 15 amino acids. Germline CDR1 and CDR2: KGHSH and LQKENI. The full variable domain, with the rest looked up from reference TRBV18 and TRBJ2-1, is NAGVMQNPRHLVRRRGQEARLRCSPMKGHSHVYWYRQLPEEGLKFMVYLQKENIIDESGMPKERFSAEFPKEGPSILRIQQVVRGDSAAYFCASSPPDRPRNEQFFGPGTRLTVL.